These 18 T cell receptor beta chains were sequenced from one sample in a study of identical twins. From the 5' RACE reads, TCRdb called clonotypes with MiXCR, one entry per CDR3 protein. The sample lists about 920,000 distinct CDR3 sequences, 9% to 15% occurring once. The data were also submitted as part of a second study, on yellow fever vaccine responses in identical twins.

Sequenced: PBMCs. These receptors originate from a woman under 30 in good health.

This rearrangement joins TRBV11-2 to TRBJ2-7, with TRBD1 as a possible D gene (6 bases). Trimming removed 3 bases from V and 0 bases from J, with 12 bases in between. The CDR3 sequence is 15 residues long. Germline V gene lookup returns CDR1 SGHAT and CDR2 FQNNGV. The CDR3 protein is CASSFTGPSSYEQYF. CDR3 nucleotides: TGTGCCAGCAGCTTTACAGGGCCGAGCTCCTACGAGCAGTACTTC.

This clonotype was counted a few times. The chain couples TRBV6-5 to TRBJ2-7, with D possibly being TRBD1 (6 bases). The ends were cut back, 0 bases at V and 2 bases at J, with 14 bases in the middle. The CDR3 has 16 residues. Germline V lookup: CDR1 MNHEY, CDR2 SVGAGI. The CDR3 DNA follows: TGTGCCAGCAGTTACTCACCAGGGGTCTCAACCTACGAGCAGTACTTC. This encodes CASSYSPGVSTYEQYF.

This clonotype was seen ten or more times. The chain employs TRBV12-3 or TRBV12-4 and TRBJ1-1; D uncertain. The germline V and J ends were trimmed by 6 bases and 1 base, with 9 bases remaining between them. The CDR3 has 13 amino acids. This CDR3 is CASSPPRNTEAFF. CDR3 nucleotide sequence: TGTGCCAGCAGCCCCCCCAGGAACACTGAAGCTTTCTTT.

The chain uses TRBV3-1 and TRBJ2-3, with 7 nucleotides matching TRBD2. The V gene end was trimmed by 0 bases and the J gene end by 2 bases; junction bases not matched to a gene: 8. CDR1 LGHDT and CDR2 YNNKEL come from the germline V gene (reference sequence). This CDR3 contains 17 residues. CDR3 amino acids: CASSQDGASGPTDTQYF. The CDR3 DNA reads as TGTGCCAGCAGCCAAGATGGGGCTAGCGGACCCACAGATACGCAGTATTTT.

This clonotype has a handful of counts. This chain connects TRBV12-3 or TRBV12-4 to TRBJ2-1, with 10 bases identical to TRBD2. The J segment lost 10 bases and the V segment lost 6 bases, leaving 9 bases of the junction unmatched. The CDR3 contains 14 residues. The CDR3 nucleotides are TGTGCCAGCAGGACTAGCGGGCTCCTCGGGGAGCAGTTCTTC. This translates into CASRTSGLLGEQFF.

The rearrangement links TRBV20-1 to TRBJ2-7, with TRBD1 identical over 9 bases. The CDR3 runs to 15 residues. J gave up 2 bases and V 0 bases, and 5 bases lay outside the gene matches. Looked up from germline, CDR1 is DFQATT and CDR2 is SNEGSKA (reference sequence). CDR3 region: CSARDGTGNTYEQYF. Written as DNA, the CDR3 is TGCAGTGCTAGAGATGGGACAGGGAATACCTACGAGCAGTACTTC.

This clonotype was picked up a small number of times. V usage is TRBV12-3 or TRBV12-4 and J usage is TRBJ1-2; unclear D gene. Trimming took off 5 bases at V and 4 bases at J, with 14 bases between the two ends. The CDR3 loop spans 14 amino acids. CDR3 in DNA: TGTGCCAGCAGTCCATCGACCGCGACCTATGGCTACACCTTC. Amino acid sequence: CASSPSTATYGYTF.

This clonotype has only a few counts. The rearrangement uses TRBV2 and TRBJ2-2; 9 bases are a match to TRBD2. V lost 1 base, J lost 8 bases, and 5 bases stayed unmatched. Germline V gene lookup returns CDR1 SNHLY and CDR2 FYNNEI. CDR3 length equals 15 residues. CDR3 bases: TGTGCCAGCAGTGAAGAGGTGACTAGCGGAGGGGAGCTGTTTTTT. Translated: CASSEEVTSGGELFF.

There are a few counts of this clonotype. This chain joins TRBV14 and TRBJ2-1; 7 nucleotides line up with TRBD2. The CDR3 length is 16 residues. V shed 0 bases, J shed 8 bases, and the junction held 10 bases outside the gene matches. Germline V lookup: CDR1 SGHDN, CDR2 FVKESK. CDR3 DNA: TGTGCCAGCAGCCAAGATATTTTGGGAGGGGTGGATGAGCAGTTCTTC. Translation: CASSQDILGGVDEQFF.

This chain uses TRBV28 with TRBJ2-4; TRBD1 matches 8 bases. Per germline, CDR1 MDHEN and CDR2 SYDVKM. This CDR3 has 13 residues. This CDR3 reads CATKAQGENIQYF. For the CDR3, the DNA is TGTGCTACCAAGGCACAGGGGGAAAACATTCAGTACTTC.

The CDR3 DNA reads as TGCGCCAGCAGCCAACTGATTCTGAGCTCCTACAATGAGCAGTTCTTC. Residues: CASSQLILSSYNEQFF. The genes are TRBV4-1 and TRBJ2-1, with D hard to call. The CDR3 has 16 residues. Germline V gene lookup returns CDR1 MGHRA and CDR2 YSYEKL. Trimming took 2 bases from V and 0 from J, leaving 11 bases between them.

The J gene is TRBJ2-3, the V gene TRBV20-1; D is possibly TRBD2 (5 bases). Looked up from germline, CDR1 is DFQATT and CDR2 is SNEGSKA (reference sequence). The CDR3 spans 15 residues. V gave up 0 bases and J gave up 5 bases, with 15 bases separating them. CDR3 bases: TGCAGTGCTAGAGATCAACGCGGGTCGGGAGATACGCAGTATTTT. It yields the protein CSARDQRGSGDTQYF.

The V gene is TRBV7-3, the J gene TRBJ2-7; 8 bases match TRBD2. V dropped 3 bases and J dropped 4; count of bases not matched to a gene: 8. Per germline, CDR1 SGHTA and CDR2 FQGTGA. This CDR3 has 15 amino acids. CDR3 sequence reads: CASSFNSGIIYEQYF. DNA for the CDR3: TGTGCCAGCAGCTTCAATAGCGGGATTATTTACGAGCAGTACTTC.

This clonotype was seen a few times. The chain is built from TRBV15 and TRBJ2-1; TRBD2 aligns across 7 bases. Germline-derived CDR1 and CDR2 are LNHNV and YYDKDF (reference sequence). This CDR3 spans 16 amino acids. V was pared by 0 bases and J by 4 bases, with 6 bases of the junction left unmatched. CDR3 DNA sequence: TGTGCCACCAGCAGAGATCTGGGGGGGACTTACAATGAGCAGTTCTTC. Encoded protein: CATSRDLGGTYNEQFF.

This clonotype was found a few times. This sequence joins TRBV7-9 and TRBJ2-7; D possibly matches TRBD1 or TRBD2 (7 bases each). The germline V gene has CDR1 SEHNR and CDR2 FQNEAQ (reference sequence). CDR3 length: 13 residues. Trimming cost V 4 bases and J 7 bases, with 14 bases left between them. CDR3 protein: CASSSSGGGEQYV. The CDR3 DNA is TGTGCCAGCAGCTCGTCAGGGGGGGGAGAGCAGTACGTC.

This clonotype showed up many times. The V gene is TRBV4-1, the J gene TRBJ1-3; D ambiguous. Trimming removed 0 bases from V and 5 bases from J, with 11 bases in between. The CDR3 loop spans 15 amino acids. Germline values: CDR1 MGHRA, CDR2 YSYEKL. The CDR3, as DNA: TGCGCCAGCAGCCAAGATAAGTTTGAGAGAAACACCATATATTTT. As protein: CASSQDKFERNTIYF.

This chain joins TRBV20-1 and TRBJ1-1; D gene uncertain. The CDR3 sequence is 11 residues long. Trimming shortened V by 5 bases and J by 7 bases, and 11 bases separated the two germline ends. Germline V CDR1 and CDR2: DFQATT, SNEGSKA (reference sequence). The CDR3 here is CSAGRTVEAFF. For the CDR3, the DNA is TGCAGTGCTGGACGGACGGTTGAAGCTTTCTTT.

The chain is built from TRBV15 and TRBJ2-7, with TRBD2 identical over 8 bases. V shed 0 bases and J 7 bases; nucleotides not matched to a gene: 8. The CDR3 is made up of 15 amino acids. CDR1 LNHNV and CDR2 YYDKDF come from the germline V gene (reference sequence). For the CDR3, the DNA is TGTGCCACCAGCAGAGATAGGGTAGCGGGAAGGGAGCAGTACTTC. This gives the protein CATSRDRVAGREQYF.